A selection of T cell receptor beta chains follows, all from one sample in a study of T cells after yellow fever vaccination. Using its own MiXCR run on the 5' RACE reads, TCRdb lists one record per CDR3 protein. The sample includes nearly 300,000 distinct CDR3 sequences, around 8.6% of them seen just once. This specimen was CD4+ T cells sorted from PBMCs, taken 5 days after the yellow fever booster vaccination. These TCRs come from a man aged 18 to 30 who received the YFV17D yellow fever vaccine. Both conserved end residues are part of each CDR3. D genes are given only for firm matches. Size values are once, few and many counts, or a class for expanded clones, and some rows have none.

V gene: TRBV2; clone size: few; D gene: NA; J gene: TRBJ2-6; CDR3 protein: CASRGAVSGANVLTF; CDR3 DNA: TGTGCCAGCAGAGGAGCAGTCTCTGGGGCCAACGTCCTGACTTTC
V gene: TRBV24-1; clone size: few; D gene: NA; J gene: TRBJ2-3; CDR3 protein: CATSDSRQGPTDTQYF; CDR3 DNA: TGTGCCACCAGTGATAGCCGCCAGGGCCCCACAGATACGCAGTATTTT
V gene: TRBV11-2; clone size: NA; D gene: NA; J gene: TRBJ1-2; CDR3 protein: CASSFKGSGGYTF; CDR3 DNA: TGTGCCAGCAGCTTTAAGGGGTCGGGTGGCTACACCTTC
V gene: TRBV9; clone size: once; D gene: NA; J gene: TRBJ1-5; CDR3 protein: CASSVVYSSRGGNQPQHF; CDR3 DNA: TGTGCCAGCAGCGTAGTATATTCCAGCAGGGGTGGCAATCAGCCCCAGCATTTT
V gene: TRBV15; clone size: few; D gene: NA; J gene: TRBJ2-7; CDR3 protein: CATSRVRDRPTYEQYF; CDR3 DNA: TGTGCCACCAGCAGAGTCAGGGACCGTCCCACCTACGAGCAGTACTTC
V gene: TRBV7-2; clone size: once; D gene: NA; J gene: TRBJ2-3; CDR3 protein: CASSLFLSTDTQYF; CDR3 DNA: TGTGCCAGCAGCTTATTTCTCAGCACAGATACGCAGTATTTT
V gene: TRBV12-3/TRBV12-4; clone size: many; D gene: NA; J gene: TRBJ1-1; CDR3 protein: CASRGAPLNTEAFF; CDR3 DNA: TGTGCCAGCAGAGGGGCTCCACTGAACACTGAAGCTTTCTTT
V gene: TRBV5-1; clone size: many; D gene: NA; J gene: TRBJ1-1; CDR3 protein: CASSSGHSNTEAFF; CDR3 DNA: TGCGCCAGCAGCTCTGGACACTCGAACACTGAAGCTTTCTTT
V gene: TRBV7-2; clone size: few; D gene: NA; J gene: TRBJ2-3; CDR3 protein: CASSMGPGDTQYF; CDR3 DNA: TGTGCCAGCAGCATGGGACCGGGAGATACGCAGTATTTT
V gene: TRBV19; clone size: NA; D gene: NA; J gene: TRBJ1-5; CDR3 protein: CASSIGAALNQPQHF; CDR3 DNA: TGTGCCAGTAGTATAGGGGCAGCCCTCAATCAGCCCCAGCATTTT
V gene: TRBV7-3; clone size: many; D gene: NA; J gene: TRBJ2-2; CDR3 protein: CASSFGRTNTGELFF; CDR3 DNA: TGTGCCAGCAGCTTCGGCAGAACGAACACCGGGGAGCTGTTTTTT
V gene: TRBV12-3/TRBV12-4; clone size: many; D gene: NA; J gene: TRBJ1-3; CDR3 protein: CASSQGLNGNTIYF; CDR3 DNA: TGTGCCAGCAGTCAAGGACTGAATGGAAACACCATATATTTT
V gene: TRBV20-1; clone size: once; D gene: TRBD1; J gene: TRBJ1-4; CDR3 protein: CSAIPSSGTGGSEKLFF; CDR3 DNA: TGCAGCGCTATCCCCTCCTCTGGGACAGGGGGGAGTGAAAAACTGTTTTTT
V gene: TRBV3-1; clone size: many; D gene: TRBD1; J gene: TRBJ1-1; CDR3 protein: CASSHSGGSEAFF; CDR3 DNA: TGTGCCAGCAGCCACTCAGGGGGCTCTGAAGCTTTCTTT
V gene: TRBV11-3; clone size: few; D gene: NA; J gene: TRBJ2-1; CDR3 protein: CASGTQGNEQFF; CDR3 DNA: TGTGCCAGCGGTACACAGGGTAATGAGCAGTTCTTC
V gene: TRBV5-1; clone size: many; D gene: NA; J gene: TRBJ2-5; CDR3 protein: CASSLGTTQETQYF; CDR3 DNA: TGCGCCAGCAGCTTGGGGACAACGCAAGAGACCCAGTACTTC
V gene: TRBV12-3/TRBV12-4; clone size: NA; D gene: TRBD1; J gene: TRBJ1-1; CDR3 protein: CASSPDRTAFF; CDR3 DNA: TGTGCCAGCAGTCCGGACAGGACAGCTTTCTTT
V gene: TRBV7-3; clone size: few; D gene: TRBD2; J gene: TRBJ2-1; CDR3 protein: CASSVPGGGYYNEQFF; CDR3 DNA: TGTGCCAGCAGCGTCCCTGGGGGGGGTTATTACAATGAGCAGTTCTTC
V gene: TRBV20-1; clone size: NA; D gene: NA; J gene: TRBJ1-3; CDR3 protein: CSASGRVAGNTIYF; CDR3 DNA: TGCAGTGCTAGTGGCAGGGTAGCTGGAAACACCATATATTTT
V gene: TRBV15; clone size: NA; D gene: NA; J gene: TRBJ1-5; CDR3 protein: CATSRERSQPQHF; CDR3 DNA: TGTGCCACCAGCAGAGAGCGGTCTCAGCCCCAGCATTTT
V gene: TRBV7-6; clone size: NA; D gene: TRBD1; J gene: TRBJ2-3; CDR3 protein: CASSGTGNSQYF; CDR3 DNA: TGTGCCAGCAGCGGGACAGGGAACTCGCAGTATTTT
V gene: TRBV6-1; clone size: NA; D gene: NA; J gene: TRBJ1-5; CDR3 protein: CASSGINQPQHF; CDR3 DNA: TGTGCCAGCAGTGGCATAAACCAGCCCCAGCATTTT
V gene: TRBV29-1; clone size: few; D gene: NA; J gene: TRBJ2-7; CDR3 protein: CSARGRFTDEQYF; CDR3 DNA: TGCAGCGCCCGGGGCAGGTTCACGGACGAGCAGTACTTC
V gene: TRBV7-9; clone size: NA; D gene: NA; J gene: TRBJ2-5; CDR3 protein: CASSLRSETQYF; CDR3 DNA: TGTGCCAGCAGCCTTCGCTCGGAGACCCAGTACTTC
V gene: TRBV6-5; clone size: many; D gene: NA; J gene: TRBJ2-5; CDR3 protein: CASSQRDRRMWTQYF; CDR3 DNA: TGTGCCAGCAGTCAGCGGGACAGGCGGATGTGGACCCAGTACTTC
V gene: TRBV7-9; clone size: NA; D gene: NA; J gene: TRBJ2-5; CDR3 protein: CASRYSRVGRRGGETQYF; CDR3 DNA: TGTGCCAGCAGATACTCTCGCGTAGGGAGGCGGGGTGGAGAGACCCAGTACTTC
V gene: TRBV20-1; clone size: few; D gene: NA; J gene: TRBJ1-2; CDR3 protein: CSVSRTSANYGYTF; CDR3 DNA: TGCAGTGTATCACGGACATCAGCTAACTATGGCTACACCTTC
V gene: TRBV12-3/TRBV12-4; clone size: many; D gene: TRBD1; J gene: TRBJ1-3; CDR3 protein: CASREGTGAGNTIYF; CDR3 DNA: TGTGCCAGCAGGGAAGGGACAGGGGCTGGAAACACCATATATTTT
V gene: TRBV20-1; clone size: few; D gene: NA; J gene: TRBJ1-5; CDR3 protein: CSASKGAGAAPQHF; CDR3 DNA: TGCAGTGCCAGTAAGGGTGCAGGGGCGGCGCCCCAGCATTTT
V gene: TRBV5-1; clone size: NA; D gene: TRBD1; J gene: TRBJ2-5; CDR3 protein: CASSWTGDETQYF; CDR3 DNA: TGCGCCAGCAGCTGGACAGGGGACGAGACCCAGTACTTC
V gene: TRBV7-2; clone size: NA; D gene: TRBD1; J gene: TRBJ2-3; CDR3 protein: CASRSGGRGRGMGYTQYF; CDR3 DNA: TGTGCCAGCAGATCAGGGGGCCGGGGGCGCGGTATGGGATATACGCAGTATTTT
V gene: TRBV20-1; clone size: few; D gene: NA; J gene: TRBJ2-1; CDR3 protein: CSARVAVSYNEQFF; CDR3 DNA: TGCAGTGCTAGAGTAGCGGTCTCCTACAATGAGCAGTTCTTC
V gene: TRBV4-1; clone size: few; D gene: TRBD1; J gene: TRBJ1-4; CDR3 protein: CASSQGTVATNEKLFF; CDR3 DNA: TGCGCCAGCAGCCAGGGGACAGTTGCAACTAATGAAAAACTGTTTTTT
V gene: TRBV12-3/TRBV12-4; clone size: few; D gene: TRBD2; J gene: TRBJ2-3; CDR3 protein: CASRPLAGVTDTQYF; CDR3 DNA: TGTGCCAGCAGGCCCCTAGCGGGGGTCACAGATACGCAGTATTTT
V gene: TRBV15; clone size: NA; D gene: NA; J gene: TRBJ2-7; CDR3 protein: CATSRDRQYEQYF; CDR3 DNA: TGTGCCACCAGCAGAGACCGCCAGTACGAGCAGTACTTC
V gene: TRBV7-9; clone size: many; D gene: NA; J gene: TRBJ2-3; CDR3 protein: CASSEGDTQYF; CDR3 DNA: TGTGCCAGCAGCGAAGGAGATACGCAGTATTTT
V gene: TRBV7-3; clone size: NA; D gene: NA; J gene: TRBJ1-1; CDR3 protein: CASSLTFDTEAFF; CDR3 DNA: TGTGCCAGCAGCTTAACGTTCGACACTGAAGCTTTCTTT
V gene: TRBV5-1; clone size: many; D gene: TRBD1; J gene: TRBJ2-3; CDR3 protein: CASSLVARGSDTQYF; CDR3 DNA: TGCGCCAGCAGCTTGGTAGCCAGGGGGTCAGATACGCAGTATTTT
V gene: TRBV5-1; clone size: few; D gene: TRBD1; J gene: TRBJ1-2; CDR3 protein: CASSLGWGQLYGYTF; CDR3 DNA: TGCGCCAGCAGCTTGGGATGGGGACAGCTCTATGGCTACACCTTC
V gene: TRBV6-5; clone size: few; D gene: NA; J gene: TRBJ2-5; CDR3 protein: CASSYSAGSQETQYF; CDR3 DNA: TGTGCCAGCAGTTACTCGGCAGGATCCCAAGAGACCCAGTACTTC
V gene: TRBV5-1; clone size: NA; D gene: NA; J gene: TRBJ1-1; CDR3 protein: CASSLGGVRGTEAFF; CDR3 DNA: TGCGCCAGCAGCTTGGGGGGGGTCCGGGGCACTGAAGCTTTCTTT
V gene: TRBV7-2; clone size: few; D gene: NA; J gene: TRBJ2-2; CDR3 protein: CASILSPANTGELFF; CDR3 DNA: TGTGCCAGCATCCTGTCTCCGGCGAACACCGGGGAGCTGTTTTTT
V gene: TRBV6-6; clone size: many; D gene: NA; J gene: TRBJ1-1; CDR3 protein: CASSYAQMGTEAFF; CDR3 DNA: TGTGCCAGCAGTTACGCGCAGATGGGGACTGAAGCTTTCTTT
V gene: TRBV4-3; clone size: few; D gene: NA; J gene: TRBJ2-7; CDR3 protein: CASSQDRGSPYEQYF; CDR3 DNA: TGCGCCAGCAGCCAAGACCGAGGGAGTCCCTACGAGCAGTACTTC
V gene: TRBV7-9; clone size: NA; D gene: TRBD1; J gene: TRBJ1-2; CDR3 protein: CASSSYRGHYGYTF; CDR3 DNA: TGTGCCAGCAGCTCGTACAGGGGGCATTATGGCTACACCTTC
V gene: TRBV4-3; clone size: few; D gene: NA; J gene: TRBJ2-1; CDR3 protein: CASSPNPAGSSYNEQFF; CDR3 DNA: TGCGCCAGCAGCCCTAACCCTGCGGGGAGCTCCTACAATGAGCAGTTCTTC
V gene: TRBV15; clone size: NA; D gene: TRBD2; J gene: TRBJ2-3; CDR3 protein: CATSPGLPTDTQYF; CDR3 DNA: TGTGCCACCAGCCCGGGACTACCGACAGATACGCAGTATTTT
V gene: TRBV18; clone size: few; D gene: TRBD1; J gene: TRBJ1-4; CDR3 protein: CASSLDRDGEKLFF; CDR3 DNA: TGTGCCAGCTCACTGGACAGGGATGGAGAAAAACTGTTTTTT
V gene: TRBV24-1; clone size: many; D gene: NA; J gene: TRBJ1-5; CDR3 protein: CATGETYSNQPQHF; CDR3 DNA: TGTGCCACCGGCGAGACATATAGCAATCAGCCCCAGCATTTT
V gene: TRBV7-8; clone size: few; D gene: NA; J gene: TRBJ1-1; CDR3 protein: CASSPGHLNMNTEAFF; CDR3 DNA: TGTGCCAGCAGCCCCGGACACCTAAACATGAACACTGAAGCTTTCTTT